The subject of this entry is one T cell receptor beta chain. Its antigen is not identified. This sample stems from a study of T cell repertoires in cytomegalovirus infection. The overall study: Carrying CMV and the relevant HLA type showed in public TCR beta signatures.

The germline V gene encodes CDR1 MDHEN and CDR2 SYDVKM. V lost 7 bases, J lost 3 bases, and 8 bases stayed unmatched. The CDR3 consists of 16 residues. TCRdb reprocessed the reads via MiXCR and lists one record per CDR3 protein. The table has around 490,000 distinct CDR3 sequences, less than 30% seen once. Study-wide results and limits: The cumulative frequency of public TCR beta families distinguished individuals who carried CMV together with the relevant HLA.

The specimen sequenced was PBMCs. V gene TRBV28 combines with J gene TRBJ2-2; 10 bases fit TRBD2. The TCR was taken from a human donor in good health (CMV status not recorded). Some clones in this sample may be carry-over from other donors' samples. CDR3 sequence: CASTASGSLDTGELFF. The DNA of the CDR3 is TGTGCCAGCACGGCTAGCGGGAGCTTAGACACCGGGGAGCTGTTTTTT.